This TCR beta chain was documented in a study of cytomegalovirus exposure and HLA in healthy donors. General observations from the study: In a later analysis, several top co-occurrence clusters appeared linked to parvovirus B19, influenza, CMV and Epstein-Barr virus. CMV serostatus was the only immune exposure information that was available. Later analysis placed DRB1 highest and HLA-C lowest in TCR association rates, which differed by HLA locus.

Notes on this clone: Antigen: not known.

The CDR3 length is 15 residues. Germline V gene data show CDR1 as KGHSH and CDR2 as LQKENI. Trimming took 3 bases from V and 1 from J, leaving 11 bases between them. It was with 60 Vbeta and 13 Jbeta primers that the PCR ran. The protocol was immunoSEQ multiplex PCR, while the TCRdb copy is restricted to in-frame clones and leaves out a portion. The data show about 130,000 clones, with about 79% seen just once and about 3% held by the top ten. Healthy people donating bone marrow made up the donors. This TCR derives from a woman aged 18-29 years in good health and CMV-seropositive. Sequenced sample: PBMCs. The chain has TRBV18 and TRBJ2-3; a weak D match, TRBD2 (6 bases). The CDR3 DNA is TGTGCCAGCTCACCGGTGGGGGAGGGCACAGATACGCAGTATTTT. Amino acids: CASSPVGEGTDTQYF.